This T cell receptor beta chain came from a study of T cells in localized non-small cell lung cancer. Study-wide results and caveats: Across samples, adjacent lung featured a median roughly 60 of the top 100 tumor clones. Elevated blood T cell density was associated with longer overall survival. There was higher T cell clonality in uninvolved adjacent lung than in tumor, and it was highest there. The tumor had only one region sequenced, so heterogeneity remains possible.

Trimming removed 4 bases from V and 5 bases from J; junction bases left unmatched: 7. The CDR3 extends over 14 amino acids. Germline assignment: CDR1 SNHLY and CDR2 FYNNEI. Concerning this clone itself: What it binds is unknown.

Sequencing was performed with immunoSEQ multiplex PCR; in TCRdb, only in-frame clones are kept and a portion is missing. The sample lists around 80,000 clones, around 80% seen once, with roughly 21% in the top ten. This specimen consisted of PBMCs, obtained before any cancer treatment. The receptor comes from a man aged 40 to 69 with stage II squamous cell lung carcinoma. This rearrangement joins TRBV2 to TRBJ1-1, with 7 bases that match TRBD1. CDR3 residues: CASSGVNRGTEAFF. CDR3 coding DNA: TGTGCCAGCAGTGGAGTGAACAGGGGAACTGAAGCTTTCTTT.